This note documents a single T cell receptor (beta chain) sequence. The data were obtained in a study of T cell responses to AZD1222 COVID-19 vaccine. V lost 1 base to trimming and J lost 4 bases; unmatched junction nucleotides: 9. The CDR3 is 17 amino acids. Germline CDR1 is SGHDN and CDR2 is FVKESK. Measured with immunoSEQ multiplex PCR; TCRdb has only the in-frame clones, and not every one. The profile shows approximately 130,000 clones, about 93% of them singletons. The rearrangement joins TRBV14 to TRBJ2-7; 11 positions match TRBD1. The receptor was isolated from an adult in good health. Sequencing was performed on peripheral blood, taken on day 0 of AZD1222 vaccination. The CDR3 sequence: CASSQGRGQGAWYEQYF. The CDR3, as DNA: TGTGCCAGCAGCCAAGGACGTGGACAGGGGGCGTGGTACGAGCAGTACTTC. Filled out from reference TRBV14 and TRBJ2-7, the complete variable domain reads EAGVTQFPSHSVIEKGQTVTLRCDPISGHDNLYWYRRVMGKEIKFLLHFVKESKQDESGMPNNRFLAERTGGTYSTLKVQPAELEDSGVYFCASSQGRGQGAWYEQYFGPGTRLTVT.